A single sample gave rise to the 18 T cell receptor beta chains below, sequenced in a study of beta chain features in type 1 diabetes. Broader study findings: Moderate but significant shortening of TCRB CDR3s was recorded in all four CD4+ subsets from Type 1 diabetes patients.

cDNA synthesis used the whole RNA isolate, giving expressed TCRB sequences. TCRdb's copy holds only in-frame clones and misses some; the assay was immunoSEQ multiplex PCR. The repertoire holds hundreds of thousands of clones, 13% seen once, with 0.022% in the top ten. These receptors lack a known antigen. Sequenced sample: naive CD4+ T cells from blood. The receptors were sampled from a young man with type 1 diabetes.

This clone was observed a handful of times. V is TRBV6-5 and J is TRBJ2-7; TRBD2 agrees at 12 bases. The junction had 8 bases not matched to a gene; V was cut back by 1 base and J by 7 bases. The CDR3 is made up of 16 amino acids. Germline V gene sequence: CDR1 MNHEY, CDR2 SVGAGI. CDR3 coding DNA: TGTGCCAGCAGTTACTGGGCAACTAGCGGGGGGAGTGAGCAGTACTTC. Residues: CASSYWATSGGSEQYF.

This clone was seen a single time. This chain connects TRBV11-1 to TRBJ2-5, with a weak D call TRBD2 (5 bases). The CDR3 extends over 13 amino acids. V was cut by 5 bases and J by 2 bases, with 9 bases left in between. Per germline, CDR1 SGHAT and CDR2 FQDESV (reference sequence). CDR3: CASSGTGQETQYF. The CDR3 region has the DNA TGTGCCAGCAGCGGAACGGGACAAGAGACCCAGTACTTC.

The chain couples TRBV30 to TRBJ1-1; D is undetermined. Germline V gives CDR1 GTSNPN, CDR2 SVGIG (reference sequence). CDR3 length equals 13 residues. V was clipped by 4 bases and J by 1 base, with 10 bases between them. Here the CDR3 reads CAWTSGPNTEAFF. The CDR3 DNA reads TGTGCCTGGACCAGTGGGCCGAACACTGAAGCTTTCTTT. Drawing the rest from reference TRBV30 and TRBJ1-1, the complete variable domain is SQTIHQWPATLVQPVGSPLSLECTVEGTSNPNLYWYRQAAGRGLQLLFYSVGIGQISSEVPQNLSASRPQDRQFILSSKKLLLSDSGFYLCAWTSGPNTEAFFGQGTRLTVV.

A few counts support this clone. The chain combines TRBV2 with TRBJ2-3; TRBD2 matches at 8 bases. CDR1 and CDR2 (germline): SNHLY, FYNNEI. CDR3 length equals 14 residues. J was trimmed by 4 bases and V by 6 bases; bases with no gene match: 6. CDR3 region: CASRETSAADTQYF. The CDR3 DNA reads as TGTGCCAGCAGGGAGACTAGCGCCGCAGATACGCAGTATTTT.

This chain uses TRBV28 with TRBJ2-7, with 10 bases matching TRBD1. Looked up from germline, CDR1 is MDHEN and CDR2 is SYDVKM. V lost 7 bases and J lost 6; bases outside the gene matches: 12. This CDR3 contains 15 residues. The CDR3 nucleotides are TGTGCCAGCACCTCGGTGGGACAGGGGTATTCCGAGCAGTACTTC. This translates into CASTSVGQGYSEQYF. Supplemented by reference TRBV28 and TRBJ2-7, the full variable domain reads DVKVTQSSRYLVKRTGEKVFLECVQDMDHENMFWYRQDPGLGLRLIYFSYDVKMKEKGDIPEGYSVSREKKERFSLILESASTNQTSMYLCASTSVGQGYSEQYFGPGTRLTVT.

Details on this clone: Other DNA sequences in the sample encode the same CDR3. This chain uses TRBV7-9 with TRBJ1-5, with D maybe TRBD1 (5 bases). The V end was cut by 0 bases, the J end by 5 bases, with 5 bases between. The CDR3 consists of 13 residues. Germline CDR1 SEHNR, CDR2 FQNEAQ (reference sequence). The CDR3 DNA reads TGTGCCAGCAGCTTAGCGGGGGATCAGCCCCAGCATTTT. Protein: CASSLAGDQPQHF.

This clone was picked up a small number of times. V gene TRBV6-4 combines with J gene TRBJ1-1; no definite D call. The V end lost 4 bases, the J end lost 1 base, and 7 bases lay between the germline ends. The germline V gene has CDR1 MRHNA and CDR2 SNTAGT. The CDR3 extends over 13 amino acids. The CDR3 loop reads CASSASGNTEAFF. The DNA for the CDR3 is TGTGCCAGCAGTGCCAGCGGGAACACTGAAGCTTTCTTT.

This clone has more than one count but fewer than ten. The chain combines TRBV11-2 with TRBJ2-5, with 7 bases identical to TRBD2. V was clipped by 3 bases and J by 1 base; unmatched bases: 5. Germline V gene lookup returns CDR1 SGHAT and CDR2 FQNNGV. The CDR3 runs 15 residues. Here the CDR3 reads CASSFKRGFQETQYF. The CDR3 coding sequence is TGTGCCAGCAGCTTCAAGCGGGGCTTCCAAGAGACCCAGTACTTC. Combining the CDR3 with reference TRBV11-2 and TRBJ2-5 gives the whole variable domain EAGVAQSPRYKIIEKRQSVAFWCNPISGHATLYWYQQILGQGPKLLIQFQNNGVVDDSQLPKDRFSAERLKGVDSTLKIQPAKLEDSAVYLCASSFKRGFQETQYFGPGTRLLVL.

The V call is TRBV30, the J call TRBJ1-5; D not certain. Per germline, CDR1 GTSNPN and CDR2 SVGIG (reference sequence). Trimming stripped 0 bases from V and 4 bases from J, with 7 bases between. The CDR3 has 13 residues. The CDR3 is CAWSVDQNQPQHF. The CDR3 DNA is TGTGCCTGGAGTGTGGATCAGAATCAGCCCCAGCATTTT.

Comment on this clone: This specimen includes other DNA sequences encoding the same CDR3. V gene TRBV29-1 combines with J gene TRBJ1-5; D gene unclear. The CDR3 runs 12 residues. Germline assignment: CDR1 SQVTM and CDR2 ANQGSEA. V shed 4 bases and J shed 3 bases, with 7 bases lying between them. CDR3 bases: TGCAGCGTTGGGGGATCCAATCAGCCCCAGCATTTT. It translates to CSVGGSNQPQHF.

There are a few counts of this clone. The V and J genes are TRBV10-1 and TRBJ2-3; 7 bases map to TRBD1. V lost 6 bases, J lost 6 bases, and 6 bases stayed unmatched. This CDR3 comprises 13 residues. The germline CDR1 and CDR2 sequences are WNHNN and SYGVQD (reference sequence). CDR3 sequence (DNA): TGCGCCAGCAGGCGGACAGGTTGGGATACGCAGTATTTT. Translating gives CASRRTGWDTQYF.

The chain employs TRBV13 and TRBJ2-5, with a possible D match to TRBD2 (7 bases). CDR3 length equals 16 residues. CDR1 is PRHDT, CDR2 FYEKMQ, per germline (reference sequence). Trimming cost V 0 bases and J 4 bases, with 15 bases left between them. In nucleotides, the CDR3 is TGTGCCAGCAGCTTAGGCGGCGGGGGCCTTGCAGAGACCCAGTACTTC. Translated, it gives CASSLGGGGLAETQYF.

This clone was seen only a few times. The CDR3, as DNA: TGCAGCGTTCGACAGTACAATGAGCAGTTCTTC. Translated, it gives CSVRQYNEQFF. The chain recombines TRBV29-1 with TRBJ2-1; D possibly corresponds to TRBD1 (5 bases). The V end lost 5 bases, the J end lost 4 bases, and 6 bases lay between the germline ends. The CDR3 runs 11 residues. Germline-derived CDR1 and CDR2 are SQVTM and ANQGSEA.

The chain links TRBV18 to TRBJ2-5; unclear D gene. Per germline, CDR1 KGHSH and CDR2 LQKENI. CDR3 size: 14 residues. Deletions cut 3 bases from V and 3 bases from J, with 11 bases between. The CDR3 DNA reads as TGTGCCAGCTCACCCCAGGAAAGAGAAGAGACCCAGTACTTC. Protein product: CASSPQEREETQYF.

This clone was detected only a few times. The chain uses TRBV30 and TRBJ1-2, with D unclear. The CDR3 contains 15 residues. Germline CDR1 and CDR2: GTSNPN and SVGIG (reference sequence). V lost 0 bases and J lost 4, with 15 bases in between. CDR3 DNA sequence: TGTGCCTGGAGTGTACCGGCCGTCGGCAGCTATGGCTACACCTTC. Translation: CAWSVPAVGSYGYTF.

The rearrangement uses TRBV6-1 and TRBJ2-7; tentatively, D is TRBD2 (6 bases). V lost 8 bases and J 5 bases, leaving 13 bases between the germline ends. The CDR3 is 12 residues long. Germline CDR1 and CDR2: MNHNS and SASEGT. The CDR3 here is CASYRSGDEQYF. In DNA, the CDR3 is TGTGCCAGCTACCGTTCGGGGGACGAGCAGTACTTC.

This clone was detected only a few times. This chain connects TRBV9 to TRBJ2-7; D gene unclear. V lost 4 bases and J lost 0, with 14 bases in between. Germline V lookup: CDR1 SGDLS, CDR2 YYNGEE. The CDR3 is made up of 15 amino acids. For the CDR3, the DNA is TGTGCCAGCAGCCCGAGACTGGGGTCCTCCTACGAGCAGTACTTC. Protein: CASSPRLGSSYEQYF.

The CDR3 loop reads CASSFGSGNYGYTF. The CDR3 bases are TGTGCCAGCAGCTTTGGGTCGGGGAACTATGGCTACACCTTC. The V gene is TRBV11-2, the J gene TRBJ1-2; D gene uncertain. V lost 3 bases to trimming and J lost 2 bases, with 10 bases between them. Germline V CDR1 and CDR2: SGHAT, FQNNGV. CDR3 length: 14 amino acids. Full variable domain (rest looked up from reference TRBV11-2 and TRBJ1-2): EAGVAQSPRYKIIEKRQSVAFWCNPISGHATLYWYQQILGQGPKLLIQFQNNGVVDDSQLPKDRFSAERLKGVDSTLKIQPAKLEDSAVYLCASSFGSGNYGYTFGSGTRLTVV.